Described below is a single T cell receptor beta chain sequence and its context. What it recognizes is unknown. The data belong to a study of T cell repertoires in cytomegalovirus infection. TCRdb analysed the reads with MiXCR anew, one entry per CDR3 protein. The sample includes a few hundred thousand distinct CDR3 sequences, roughly 36% of them seen just once. Regarding the study as a whole: It was HLA-C-restricted CMV-specific TCR beta clonotypes that dominated the response ex vivo.

The CDR3 is 14 residues long. Germline V gives CDR1 SGHTA, CDR2 FQGNSA. Trimming cost V 7 bases and J 5 bases, with 14 bases left between them. Source: cultured PBMCs, taken from culture after CMV antigen stimulation. The TCR sequence derives from a human donor in good health (CMV status not recorded). Some clones in this sample may be carry-over from other donors' samples. This chain joins TRBV7-2 and TRBJ2-2; D is undetermined. CDR3 coding DNA: TGTGCCAGCACTCCTTCGTGGGGTACCGGGGAGCTGTTTTTT. It translates to CASTPSWGTGELFF. The entire variable domain, with the rest obtained from reference TRBV7-2 and TRBJ2-2, is as follows: GAGVSQSPSNKVTEKGKDVELRCDPISGHTALYWYRQSLGQGLEFLIYFQGNSAPDKSGLPSDRFSAERTGGSVSTLTIQRTQQEDSAVYLCASTPSWGTGELFFGEGSRLTVL.